These 30 T cell receptor beta chains came from one sample sequenced in a study of blood T cells in healthy people across ages. Sample-barcoded 5' priming and a J-beta primer mix drove a second PCR of about 6 to 11 cycles. TCRdb itself ran the 5' RACE reads through MiXCR, one entry per CDR3 protein. The table records 720,000 or so distinct CDR3 sequences, approximately 40% of them present only once. Sequenced sample: blood. These receptors all come from a man older than 75 in good health.

In its sample, this clonotype was seen a few times. The V gene is TRBV7-2, the J gene TRBJ2-1; 9 bases fit TRBD2. Germline-derived CDR1 and CDR2 are SGHTA and FQGNSA. The junction had 11 bases not matched to a gene; V was cut back by 4 bases and J by 1 base. The CDR3 contains 18 residues. The CDR3 sequence: CASSYLPRRGGSYNEQFF. The CDR3 nucleotides read TGTGCCAGCAGCTACCTCCCCCGGCGGGGGGGGTCCTACAATGAGCAGTTCTTC.

The V gene is TRBV6-5, the J gene TRBJ2-1, with TRBD1 matching 7 bases. With 0 bases clipped from V and 1 base from J, the junction kept 6 bases outside the gene matches. Germline CDR1 and CDR2: MNHEY and SVGAGI. The length of the CDR3 is 17 residues. The CDR3 reads CASSYSPKGQSYNEQFF. CDR3 DNA: TGTGCCAGCAGTTACTCGCCCAAGGGACAGTCCTACAATGAGCAGTTCTTC.

The chain is built from TRBV6-5 and TRBJ2-1; unclear D gene. Germline CDR1 MNHEY, CDR2 SVGAGI. This CDR3 comprises 16 residues. With 2 bases removed from V and 0 bases from J, the gap between germline ends came to 11 bases. The CDR3 loop is CASSYGSWGSYNEQFF. CDR3 DNA: TGTGCCAGCAGTTACGGGTCTTGGGGCTCCTACAATGAGCAGTTCTTC.

At least ten counts were recorded for this clonotype. J is TRBJ2-1 and V is TRBV7-3; possibly TRBD2 for D (5 bases). This CDR3 has 13 residues. Trimming removed 4 bases at V and 3 bases at J, with 7 bases between. The germline V gene encodes CDR1 SGHTA and CDR2 FQGTGA. The CDR3 DNA sequence: TGTGCCAGCAGCTCCCGGGACTACAATGAGCAGTTCTTC. Its protein product is CASSSRDYNEQFF.

Concerning this clonotype: A much larger clone lies a single base off, so this may be a read error. V is TRBV12-3 or TRBV12-4 and J is TRBJ1-2, with a weak D call TRBD1 (5 bases). CDR3 length equals 13 residues. The V and J ends lost 3 bases and 4 bases respectively, with 9 bases between them. CDR3 DNA: TGTGCCAGCAGTTTGGGGGAAGCCTATGGCTACACCTTC. This sequence encodes CASSLGEAYGYTF.

This clonotype has just a few counts. This chain joins TRBV20-1 and TRBJ2-1, with 9 bases lining up with TRBD1. V lost 5 bases to trimming and J lost 8 bases; unmatched junction nucleotides: 10. Looked up from germline, CDR1 is DFQATT and CDR2 is SNEGSKA (reference sequence). The CDR3 loop spans 14 amino acids. The CDR3 spells CSADRTGDGDEQFF. The CDR3, as DNA: TGCAGTGCTGACAGGACAGGGGACGGCGATGAGCAGTTCTTC.

The V gene is TRBV7-2, the J gene TRBJ1-2; tentative D call: TRBD1 (5 bases). Trimming took 2 bases from V and 2 from J, leaving 9 bases between them. The CDR3 spans 14 residues. Germline CDR1 and CDR2: SGHTA and FQGNSA. CDR3 residues: CASSLNQGNYGYTF. The CDR3, as DNA: TGTGCCAGCAGCTTAAATCAGGGAAACTATGGCTACACCTTC.

The rearrangement links TRBV7-2 to TRBJ1-2, with D unclear. The V end lost 7 bases, the J end lost 8 bases, and 11 bases lay between the germline ends. This CDR3 has 11 amino acids. Germline-derived CDR1 and CDR2 are SGHTA and FQGNSA. The CDR3 nucleotides read TGTGCCAGCACCATTAATGGGGGCTACACCTTC. Residues: CASTINGGYTF.

The chain carries TRBV12-3 or TRBV12-4 and TRBJ1-2; perhaps TRBD1 as D (5 bases). The CDR3 consists of 14 residues. V gave up 5 bases and J gave up 4 bases, with 14 bases separating them. CDR3 DNA sequence: TGTGCCAGCAGTCCCCCCCAGGGTACCTATGGCTACACCTTC. This sequence encodes CASSPPQGTYGYTF.

This clonotype has a handful of counts. The junction departs from the called germline gene at one end, perhaps through a read error. The V and J genes are TRBV7-9 and TRBJ1-2; the D is unclear. Germline V CDR1 and CDR2: SEHNR, FQNEAQ (reference sequence). The CDR3 has 14 residues. CDR3 residues: CASSLDGLYYGYTF. The CDR3 coding sequence is TGTGCCAGCAGTTTAGATGGTTTATACTATGGCTACACCTTC.

V is TRBV14 and J is TRBJ2-7; the match to TRBD1 covers 7 bases. CDR1 is SGHDN, CDR2 FVKESK, per germline. The CDR3 length is 14 residues. Germline trimming cut 1 base from V and 6 bases from J; bases unmatched to any gene: 6. The CDR3 here is CASSQGQGVGEQYF. The CDR3 DNA follows: TGTGCCAGCAGCCAAGGGCAGGGGGTCGGCGAGCAGTACTTC.

The V and J genes are TRBV7-6 and TRBJ2-5; D gene uncertain. The V gene lost 1 base and the J gene lost 5 bases, with 11 bases spanning the gap. This CDR3 spans 14 amino acids. Germline V gene sequence: CDR1 SGHVS, CDR2 FNYEAQ. CDR3 sequence: CASSLGHGAETQYF. The CDR3, as DNA: TGTGCCAGCAGCTTAGGACATGGTGCGGAGACCCAGTACTTC.

This clonotype was picked up a small number of times. V gene TRBV4-2 combines with J gene TRBJ1-5; a weak D match, TRBD1 (6 bases). The CDR3 loop spans 15 amino acids. CDR1 is LGHNA and CDR2 is YNFKEQ in the germline V gene. V lost 4 bases and J 4 bases, leaving 14 bases between the germline ends. CDR3: CASSRESTGNQPQHF. CDR3 sequence (DNA): TGTGCCAGCAGCCGAGAATCAACAGGGAATCAGCCCCAGCATTTT.

V and J are TRBV7-6 and TRBJ1-2, with TRBD1 matching over 8 bases. From germline, CDR1 is SGHVS and CDR2 FNYEAQ. The CDR3 has 18 amino acids. V lost 1 base and J lost 6; bases outside the gene matches: 16. CDR3 bases: TGTGCCAGCAGCTTAGGTTATGTGGGGACAGGCCTTGTCGATGGCTACACCTTC. Encoded protein: CASSLGYVGTGLVDGYTF. Supplemented by reference TRBV7-6 and TRBJ1-2, the full variable domain reads GAGVSQSPRYKVTKRGQDVALRCDPISGHVSLYWYRQALGQGPEFLTYFNYEAQQDKSGLPNDRFSAERPEGSISTLTIQRTEQRDSAMYRCASSLGYVGTGLVDGYTFGSGTRLTVV.

The J gene is TRBJ2-5, the V gene TRBV7-8; 8 positions agree with TRBD1. Unmatched junction bases numbered 8, after V lost 4 bases and J lost 1 base. CDR3 length equals 16 residues. Germline lookup yields CDR1 SGHVS and CDR2 FQNEAQ. CDR3 nucleotide sequence: TGTGCCAGCAGCTCGACAGGGGCGGCCTTCCAAGAGACCCAGTACTTC. As protein: CASSSTGAAFQETQYF.

This chain connects TRBV20-1 to TRBJ1-5, with D perhaps matching TRBD1 (6 bases). The ends were cut back, 7 bases at V and 6 bases at J, with 22 bases in the middle. Germline V lookup: CDR1 DFQATT, CDR2 SNEGSKA (reference sequence). This CDR3 comprises 15 residues. The CDR3: CSGYPVTGGCQPQHF. DNA for the CDR3: TGCAGTGGCTACCCGGTGACAGGAGGGTGTCAGCCCCAGCATTTT.

Points on this clonotype: The junction does not match germline at one end; this may be a read error. V gene TRBV9 combines with J gene TRBJ2-5; TRBD1 is a possible D gene (7 bases). The CDR3 loop spans 16 amino acids. Germline V gives CDR1 SGDLS, CDR2 YYNGEE. The CDR3 DNA is TGTGCCAGCAACGTAGATCCAGGGGGGAGCCAAGAGACCCAGTACTTC. Translation gives CASNVDPGGSQETQYF.

This clonotype turned up a few times. The V gene is TRBV9, the J gene TRBJ1-1, with D possibly being TRBD1 (5 bases). The CDR3 is made up of 16 amino acids. Trimming cost V 10 bases and J 0 bases, with 22 bases left between them. Germline V gene lookup returns CDR1 SGDLS and CDR2 YYNGEE. The CDR3 spells CAGKGDANDMNTEAFF. CDR3 DNA sequence: TGTGCCGGAAAAGGGGATGCGAACGATATGAACACTGAAGCTTTCTTT. Drawing the rest from reference TRBV9 and TRBJ1-1, the complete variable domain is DSGVTQTPKHLITATGQRVTLRCSPRSGDLSVYWYQQSLDQGLQFLIQYYNGEERAKGNILERFSAQQFPDLHSELNLSSLELGDSALYFCAGKGDANDMNTEAFFGQGTRLTVV.

The CDR3 protein is CASSSLAGGPYEQFF. The CDR3 nucleotides are TGTGCCAGCAGCTCGCTAGCGGGGGGGCCGTATGAGCAGTTCTTC. V and J are TRBV7-2 and TRBJ2-1; 12 bases agree with TRBD2. The CDR3 contains 15 residues. Losses at the gene ends were 4 bases for V and 8 bases for J; bases not matched to a gene: 6. Germline CDR1 SGHTA, CDR2 FQGNSA. The full variable domain, rest sourced from reference TRBV7-2 and TRBJ2-1, is GAGVSQSPSNKVTEKGKDVELRCDPISGHTALYWYRQSLGQGLEFLIYFQGNSAPDKSGLPSDRFSAERTGGSVSTLTIQRTQQEDSAVYLCASSSLAGGPYEQFFGPGTRLTVL.

In this sample, this clonotype turned up a few times. This chain links TRBV7-2 with TRBJ2-7, with TRBD1 matching over 7 bases. Unmatched junction bases numbered 3, after V lost 4 bases and J lost 3 bases. The CDR3 is 13 amino acids. Germline assignment: CDR1 SGHTA and CDR2 FQGNSA. CDR3 protein: CASSSYRGYEQYF. As DNA, the CDR3 is TGTGCCAGCAGCTCCTACAGGGGCTACGAGCAGTACTTC.

This clonotype was seen a few times. V gene TRBV7-9 combines with J gene TRBJ2-5; possible D gene TRBD1, 5 bases. Germline-derived CDR1 and CDR2 are SEHNR and FQNEAQ (reference sequence). V lost 1 base and J lost 0, with 9 bases in between. The CDR3 is made up of 15 amino acids. The CDR3 spells CASSLVQGYQETQYF. DNA for the CDR3: TGTGCCAGCAGCTTAGTCCAGGGATACCAAGAGACCCAGTACTTC.

This clonotype was recorded many times. The rearrangement uses TRBV29-1 and TRBJ2-1; TRBD1 matches 9 bases. This CDR3 comprises 12 residues. The J segment lost 8 bases and the V segment lost 7 bases, leaving 6 bases of the junction unmatched. Looked up from germline, CDR1 is SQVTM and CDR2 is ANQGSEA. CDR3 nucleotides: TGCAGCGGGGGACAGGGATCGGATGAGCAGTTCTTC. Its translation is CSGGQGSDEQFF.

A single count supports this clonotype. V and J are TRBV21-1 and TRBJ1-5. TRBV21-1 is flagged as a pseudogene. The CDR3 consists of 20 residues. CDR3 bases: TGTGCCAGCAGCAATATTCTTGTCTGGCAGAACCAATTTAGCAATCAGCCCCAGCATTTT. Its translation is CASSNILVWQNQFSNQPQHF.

The chain couples TRBV15 to TRBJ2-1; D call uncertain. CDR1 LNHNV and CDR2 YYDKDF come from the germline V gene (reference sequence). The V and J ends lost 5 bases and 4 bases respectively, with 9 bases between them. The CDR3 contains 13 residues. CDR3 sequence (DNA): TGTGCCACCAGCCGTGCGCGGTACAATGAGCAGTTCTTC. Translated: CATSRARYNEQFF.

The chain combines TRBV10-2 with TRBJ2-3, with D possibly being TRBD2 (6 bases). V was clipped by 6 bases and J by 0 bases, with 10 bases between them. Germline CDR1 reads WSHSY; CDR2 reads SAAADI. The CDR3 sequence is 14 residues long. The chain's CDR3 is CASRGTSSTDTQYF. CDR3 coding DNA: TGCGCCAGCAGAGGGACTTCTAGCACAGATACGCAGTATTTT.

The DNA of the CDR3 is TGTGCCAGCAGCCAAGAATGGGGGACAGTCCAAGAGACCCAGTACTTC. The encoded protein is CASSQEWGTVQETQYF. The rearrangement uses TRBV14 and TRBJ2-5; 7 positions match TRBD1. Losses at the gene ends were 0 bases for V and 1 base for J; bases not matched to a gene: 5. Germline CDR1 SGHDN, CDR2 FVKESK. The CDR3 is made up of 16 amino acids.

The V call is TRBV27, the J call TRBJ2-7; 7 bases line up with TRBD1. In germline, CDR1 is MNHEY, CDR2 SMNVEV (reference sequence). The CDR3 totals 17 residues. V was clipped by 5 bases and J by 2 bases; unmatched bases: 15. CDR3 amino acids: CASSPPRRWQGAYEQYF. The CDR3 bases are TGTGCCAGCAGTCCCCCACGCCGTTGGCAGGGGGCCTACGAGCAGTACTTC.

The chain recombines TRBV29-1 with TRBJ1-2, with D uncertain. This CDR3 has 14 residues. In germline, CDR1 is SQVTM, CDR2 ANQGSEA. V shed 6 bases and J shed 3 bases, with 17 bases lying between them. CDR3 protein: CSVLGGYSDYGYTF. CDR3 in DNA: TGCAGCGTCCTTGGAGGGTACAGTGACTATGGCTACACCTTC.

This clonotype was found a few times. The chain uses TRBV12-3 or TRBV12-4 and TRBJ2-1; D gene ambiguous. The V gene lost 0 bases and the J gene lost 6 bases, with 9 bases spanning the gap. The CDR3 runs 14 residues. CDR3 sequence (DNA): TGTGCCAGCAGTTTAGCGCGAGCCCTCAATGAGCAGTTCTTC. As protein: CASSLARALNEQFF.

This chain links TRBV6-2 or TRBV6-3 with TRBJ2-3; TRBD2 is a possible D gene (5 bases). Germline V gene data show CDR1 as MNHEY and CDR2 as SVGEGT. With 4 bases removed from V and 4 bases from J, the gap between germline ends came to 12 bases. The CDR3 has 14 amino acids. CDR3 protein: CASSWYTEADTQYF. The CDR3 DNA is TGTGCCAGCAGTTGGTACACGGAGGCAGATACGCAGTATTTT.